This TCR beta chain originates from a study of high-grade serous ovarian cancer treatment subgroups. Study information: Mean per sample: around 14,000 reads, some 7,500 unique TCR beta rearrangements. Study results and limitations: TCR relatedness rose with neoantigen level and trended with mutation load. Same-patient tumor repertoires overlapped at about 0.1 to 0.8; different patients barely overlapped. The analyses considered CDR3 and ignored CDR1 and CDR2.

Tumor samples were taken before definitive surgery or chemotherapy. The V gene's germline CDR1 is KGHSH and CDR2 LQKENI. The germline V and J ends were trimmed by 0 bases and 1 base, with 6 bases remaining between them. The CDR3 has 15 amino acids. As concerns this clone: Antigen unknown.

The assay was immunoSEQ multiplex PCR, and TCRdb's table has in-frame clones only and misses some. The data contain 5,500 to 6,000 clones, under 80% of them singletons. The chain combines TRBV18 with TRBJ2-2, with D hard to call. The receptor was isolated from a human donor with high-grade serous ovarian cancer. Sequences were obtained from tumor tissue. CDR3 protein: CASSPPDRNTGELFF. CDR3 nucleotide sequence: TGTGCCAGCTCACCACCGGATAGGAACACCGGGGAGCTGTTTTTT.